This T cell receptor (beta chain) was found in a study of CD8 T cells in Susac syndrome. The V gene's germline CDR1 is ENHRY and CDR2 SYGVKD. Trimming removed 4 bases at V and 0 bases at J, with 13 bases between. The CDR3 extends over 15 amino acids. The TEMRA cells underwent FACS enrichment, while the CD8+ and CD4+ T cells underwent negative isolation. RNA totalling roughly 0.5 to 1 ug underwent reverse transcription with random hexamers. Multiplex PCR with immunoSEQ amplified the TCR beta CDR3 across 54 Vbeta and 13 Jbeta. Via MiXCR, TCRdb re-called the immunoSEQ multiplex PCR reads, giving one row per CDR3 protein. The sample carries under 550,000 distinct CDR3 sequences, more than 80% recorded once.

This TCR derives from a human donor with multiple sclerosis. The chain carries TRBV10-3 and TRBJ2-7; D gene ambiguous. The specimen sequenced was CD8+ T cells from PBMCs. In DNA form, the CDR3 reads TGTGCCATCAGTGGCAGGACGGCGAGCTCCTACGAGCAGTACTTC. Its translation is CAISGRTASSYEQYF.